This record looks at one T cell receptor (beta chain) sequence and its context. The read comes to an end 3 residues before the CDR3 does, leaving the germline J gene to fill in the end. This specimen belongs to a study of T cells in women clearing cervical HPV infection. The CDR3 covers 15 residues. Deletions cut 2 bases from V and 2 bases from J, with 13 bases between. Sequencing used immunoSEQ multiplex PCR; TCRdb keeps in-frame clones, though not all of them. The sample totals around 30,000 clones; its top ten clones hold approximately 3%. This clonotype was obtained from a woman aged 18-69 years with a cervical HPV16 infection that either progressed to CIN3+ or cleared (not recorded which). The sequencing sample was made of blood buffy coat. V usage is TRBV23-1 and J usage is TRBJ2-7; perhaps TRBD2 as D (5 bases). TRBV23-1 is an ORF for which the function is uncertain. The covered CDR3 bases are TGCGCCAGCAGTCAACTGTGGTTCGGGGCCTACGAG. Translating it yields CASSQLWFGAYE. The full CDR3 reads CASSQLWFGAYEQYF.